The rows below give T cell receptor beta chains drawn from one sample of a study of blood T cell repertoires in COVID-19. Clones were read by immunoSEQ multiplex PCR, and TCRdb kept only the in-frame ones, dropping some. The sample has some 330,000 clones; over 75% are singletons. Source material: PBMCs or T cells enriched from blood (not recorded which). These TCRs come from a man aged 35 to 55 in a cohort exposed to, infected with or recovered from COVID-19 (not recorded which). Each CDR3 is given with its conserved first and last residue. Each record gives: J gene, D gene, clone size, V gene, CDR3 protein, CDR3 DNA. D genes are given only for firm matches. Rows may omit the clone size; those that give it use once, few, many or a size class.

>TRBJ1-1|.|.|TRBV6-5
CATRTMNTEAFF
TGTGCCACCAGAACTATGAACACTGAAGCTTTCTTT
>TRBJ2-2|.|.|TRBV11-3
CASSHHNGAGSTGELFF
TGTGCCAGCAGCCACCACAACGGGGCGGGAAGCACCGGGGAGCTGTTTTTT
>TRBJ1-3|.|.|TRBV3-1/TRBV3-2
CASSQGSGQLGNTIYF
TGTGCCAGCAGCCAAGGGTCAGGACAGCTAGGAAACACCATATATTTT
>TRBJ2-7|.|once|TRBV7-2
CASSLAATPSGYEQYF
TGTGCCAGCAGCTTAGCGGCCACTCCTAGTGGCTACGAGCAGTACTTC
>TRBJ2-7|TRBD1|.|TRBV30
CASHRQGEYSYEQYF
TGTGCCTCCCACAGACAGGGGGAGTACTCCTACGAGCAGTACTTC
>TRBJ2-3|.|.|TRBV3-1/TRBV3-2
CASSQVGAIRDTQYF
TGTGCCAGCAGCCAAGTGGGAGCGATCAGAGATACGCAGTATTTT
>TRBJ2-4|TRBD2|.|TRBV5-4
CASTSAGEAKNIQYF
TGTGCCAGCACCTCTGCGGGGGAGGCCAAAAACATTCAGTACTTC
>TRBJ2-7|.|few|TRBV6-1
CASSEYPSATYEQYF
TGTGCCAGCAGTGAATATCCCAGTGCAACCTACGAGCAGTACTTC
>TRBJ1-2|TRBD1|few|TRBV29-1
CSVEGLRTGTYGYTF
TGCAGCGTTGAAGGACTTCGGACAGGGACTTATGGCTACACCTTC
>TRBJ2-2|.|.|TRBV24-1
CATSDLPGTGELFF
TGTGCCACCAGTGATTTGCCAGGTACCGGGGAGCTGTTTTTT
>TRBJ2-7|.|.|TRBV15
CATSRDEDRSSYEQYF
TGTGCCACCAGCAGAGATGAGGACAGATCCTCCTACGAGCAGTACTTC
>TRBJ1-6|.|.|TRBV3-1/TRBV3-2
CASSQGTPSGNSPLHF
TGTGCCAGCAGCCAAGGTACCCCAAGCGGTAATTCACCCCTCCACTTT
>TRBJ2-1|TRBD2|.|TRBV19
CASTYSGSRSSYNEQFF
TGTGCCAGTACTTATAGCGGGAGCCGCTCCTCCTACAATGAGCAGTTCTTC
>TRBJ2-7|TRBD1|.|TRBV18
CASSLTGGQYEQYF
TGTGCCAGCTCACTTACAGGGGGTCAATACGAGCAGTACTTC
>TRBJ2-1|TRBD2|.|TRBV2
CASIWGLAGKGTYNEQFF
TGTGCCAGCATTTGGGGACTAGCGGGAAAGGGGACCTACAATGAGCAGTTCTTC
>TRBJ2-7|TRBD1|.|TRBV2
CASSEGGQGGDEQYF
TGTGCCAGCAGTGAAGGCGGACAGGGGGGCGACGAGCAGTACTTC
>TRBJ1-2|.|once|TRBV3-1/TRBV3-2
CASSHTGRDYGYTF
TGTGCCAGCAGCCATACAGGACGGGACTATGGCTACACCTTC
>TRBJ2-5|.|.|TRBV7-2
CASSRGLSETQYF
TGTGCCAGCAGCCGTGGACTATCAGAGACCCAGTACTTC
>TRBJ2-1|.|once|TRBV5-4
CASSLMAGSYNEQFF
TGTGCCAGCAGCTTGATGGCGGGGTCCTACAATGAGCAGTTCTTC
>TRBJ2-3|TRBD1|.|TRBV28
CASSEDRSTDTQYF
TGTGCCAGCAGCGAGGACAGGAGCACAGATACGCAGTATTTT
>TRBJ1-1|.|.|TRBV7-2
CASSRQRNTEAFF
TGTGCCAGCAGCAGACAGAGGAACACTGAAGCTTTCTTT
>TRBJ1-3|.|.|TRBV5-1
CASSTAVSSSSGNTIYF
TGCGCCAGCAGCACGGCCGTGTCATCTAGCTCTGGAAACACCATATATTTT
>TRBJ2-7|TRBD2|.|TRBV5-1
CASSLGTSGYEQYF
TGCGCCAGCAGCTTGGGGACTAGCGGCTACGAGCAGTACTTC
>TRBJ2-2|.|.|TRBV5-4
CASSRGGENTGELFF
TGTGCCAGCAGCCGGGGAGGCGAGAACACCGGGGAGCTGTTTTTT
>TRBJ1-5|.|.|TRBV2
CASRNRGAHQPQHF
TGTGCCAGCAGAAACCGGGGGGCTCATCAGCCCCAGCATTTT
>TRBJ2-3|.|once|TRBV25-1
CASSEYGEFPRTDTQYF
TGTGCCAGCAGTGAATATGGAGAATTCCCTCGCACAGATACGCAGTATTTT
>TRBJ2-7|TRBD2|.|TRBV6-5
CASSYSILAGTYEQYF
TGTGCCAGCAGTTACTCGATACTAGCGGGCACCTACGAGCAGTACTTC
>TRBJ1-5|TRBD1|once|TRBV15
CATSSQTGGLQPQHF
TGTGCCACCAGCAGCCAGACAGGGGGATTACAGCCCCAGCATTTT
>TRBJ1-3|.|.|TRBV27
CASRPQGTPSGNTIYF
TGTGCCAGCAGACCACAGGGTACACCCTCTGGAAACACCATATATTTT
>TRBJ2-1|.|.|TRBV1
CTSSQTEGRFSNEQFF
TGCACCAGCAGCCAAACAGAGGGAAGGTTCAGCAATGAGCAGTTCTTC
>TRBJ2-7|.|.|TRBV28
CASSPGHLYEQYF
TGTGCCAGCAGTCCGGGACACCTCTACGAGCAGTACTTC
>TRBJ2-7|TRBD2|.|TRBV15
CATSRDLAGGYDEQYF
TGTGCCACCAGCAGAGATCTAGCGGGAGGGTACGACGAGCAGTACTTC
>TRBJ2-1|TRBD2|.|TRBV27
CASSLYSGTYNEQFF
TGTGCCAGCAGTTTATATAGCGGGACCTACAATGAGCAGTTCTTC
>TRBJ1-5|TRBD1|.|TRBV29-1
CSVRTGSNQPQHF
TGCAGCGTTCGGACAGGAAGCAATCAGCCCCAGCATTTT
>TRBJ2-7|TRBD1|once|TRBV6-1
CASSELRDRANEQYF
TGTGCCAGCAGTGAACTTCGGGACAGGGCCAACGAGCAGTACTTC
>TRBJ2-5|TRBD1|few|TRBV19
CASSRATGKETQYF
TGTGCCAGTAGTCGAGCGACAGGGAAAGAGACCCAGTACTTC
>TRBJ1-2|TRBD1|.|TRBV6-2/TRBV6-3
CASSYSKGAAGYTF
TGTGCCAGCAGTTACTCGAAGGGGGCAGCCGGCTACACCTTC
>TRBJ1-2|TRBD1|.|TRBV7-9
CASSLQGDNYGYTF
TGTGCCAGCAGCCTACAGGGGGATAACTATGGCTACACCTTC
>TRBJ1-4|.|.|TRBV5-1
CASSLGSGDEKLFF
TGCGCCAGCAGCTTGGGCTCAGGGGATGAAAAACTGTTTTTT
>TRBJ1-5|.|.|TRBV25-1
CASSEWPRWGHSQPQHF
TGTGCCAGCAGTGAATGGCCGAGGTGGGGACATTCTCAGCCCCAGCATTTT
>TRBJ1-1|.|.|TRBV18
CASSPKGGPTEAFF
TGTGCCAGCTCACCGAAGGGGGGGCCCACTGAAGCTTTCTTT
>TRBJ1-2|.|.|TRBV7-8
CASSLKLGGTNGYTF
TGTGCCAGCAGCTTGAAACTAGGGGGAACGAATGGCTACACCTTC
>TRBJ2-1|TRBD2|.|TRBV2
CASSYSGGNNEQFF
TGTGCCAGCAGTTATAGCGGGGGAAACAATGAGCAGTTCTTC
>TRBJ1-5|.|.|TRBV11-2
CASSLGSNQPQHF
TGTGCCAGCAGCTTAGGTTCGAATCAGCCCCAGCATTTT
>TRBJ2-5|TRBD2|.|TRBV29-1
CSGQARLAGVETQYF
TGCAGCGGTCAAGCCCGACTAGCGGGAGTCGAGACCCAGTACTTC
>TRBJ1-5|.|once|TRBV9
CASSVGEGRGNQPQHF
TGTGCCAGCAGCGTAGGGGAGGGACGGGGAAATCAGCCCCAGCATTTT
>TRBJ1-5|.|.|TRBV6-5
CASSSGGYSNQPQHF
TGTGCCAGCAGTTCGGGGGGATATAGCAATCAGCCCCAGCATTTT
>TRBJ2-4|.|.|TRBV7-9
CASSLKGIIQYF
TGTGCCAGCAGCTTGAAGGGGATTATTCAGTACTTC
>TRBJ1-4|.|.|TRBV28
CASSSHTDRKLFF
TGTGCCAGCAGTTCACATACCGATCGAAAACTGTTTTTT
>TRBJ1-2|.|.|TRBV2
CASSEVYRDTF
TGTGCCAGCAGTGAAGTGTACAGGGACACCTTC
>TRBJ2-2|.|.|TRBV27
CASSLRGGWELFF
TGTGCCAGCAGTTTAAGGGGGGGCTGGGAGCTGTTTTTT
>TRBJ2-1|TRBD2|.|TRBV5-4
CACFPSGSYNEQFF
TGTGCCTGTTTTCCTAGCGGGAGTTACAATGAGCAGTTCTTC
>TRBJ2-7|.|once|TRBV28
CASSLPGQSYEQYF
TGTGCCAGCAGCCTCCCTGGACAGTCCTACGAGCAGTACTTC
>TRBJ2-3|.|.|TRBV4-1
CASSQAGVTQYF
TGCGCCAGCAGCCAAGCGGGGGTTACGCAGTATTTT